The 4 T cell receptor beta chains below all came from one sample that was sequenced in a study of T-cell memory formation after mild COVID-19. From the 5' RACE reads, TCRdb called clonotypes with MiXCR, one entry per CDR3 protein. There are hundreds of thousands of distinct CDR3 sequences in the sample; 28% occur only once, and roughly 14% lies in the top ten. The sample was PBMCs or a T cell subset sorted from them (not recorded which). The receptors originated from an adult woman who had mild COVID-19 (a few samples of this study predate the infection). Cell type and time point are not known.

This clonotype appeared a few times. The chain links TRBV6-2 or TRBV6-3 to TRBJ2-1; the match to TRBD2 covers 13 bases. V dropped 4 bases and J dropped 4; count of bases not matched to a gene: 4. The length of the CDR3 is 16 residues. CDR1 and CDR2 (germline): MNHEY, SVGEGT. In DNA, the CDR3 is TGTGCCAGCAGTTCCTGGACTAGCGGGGGATACAATGAGCAGTTCTTC. Residues: CASSSWTSGGYNEQFF.

This rearrangement joins TRBV7-2 to TRBJ2-1; the D gene could be TRBD1 or TRBD2 (5 bases each). There are 16 residues in the CDR3. Germline V gene data show CDR1 as SGHTA and CDR2 as FQGNSA. Trimming pared 5 bases from V and 0 bases from J, leaving 14 bases between. The CDR3 nucleotides read TGTGCCAGCAGCCCGGTGTGGGGGAACTCCTACAATGAGCAGTTCTTC. This gives the protein CASSPVWGNSYNEQFF.

The chain couples TRBV2 to TRBJ2-1; 9 bases map to TRBD2. The V and J ends lost 1 base and 4 bases, in that order; junction bases with no gene match: 2. CDR1 SNHLY and CDR2 FYNNEI come from the germline V gene. This CDR3 is 15 amino acids long. CDR3 loop: CASSEESGGYNEQFF. The CDR3 nucleotides read TGTGCCAGCAGTGAAGAAAGCGGGGGGTACAATGAGCAGTTCTTC.

The CDR3 DNA follows: TGTGCCAGCAGTTCCACGGGACAGGGGGTCTACGAGCAGTACTTC. Protein: CASSSTGQGVYEQYF. The chain employs TRBV27 and TRBJ2-7, with TRBD1 identical over 11 bases. The V and J ends lost 4 bases and 3 bases, in that order; junction bases with no gene match: 5. The CDR3 runs 15 residues. Per germline, CDR1 MNHEY and CDR2 SMNVEV (reference sequence).